Following are 19 T cell receptor beta chains from one sample sequenced in a study of control samples from healthy donors and cancer patients. Here immunoSEQ multiplex PCR was the method, and the copy in TCRdb shows in-frame clones only, minus some. The sample holds around 95,000 clones; about 90% are singletons and the top ten take 18%. The sequencing sample was made of blood. All receptors derive from a woman in her forties or fifties in good health.

V usage is TRBV6-5 and J usage is TRBJ2-1; D possibly uses TRBD1 or TRBD2 (7 bases each). Germline CDR1 and CDR2: MNHEY and SVGAGI. This CDR3 has 15 residues. With 6 bases removed from V and 10 bases from J, the gap between germline ends came to 22 bases. CDR3: CASRSGTVQRSEQFF. The DNA of the CDR3 is TGTGCCAGCAGAAGCGGGACAGTCCAAAGATCGGAGCAGTTCTTC.

J is TRBJ2-3 and V is TRBV5-1; 9 bases fit TRBD2. This CDR3 is built from 18 residues. With 2 bases clipped from V and 7 bases from J, the junction kept 17 bases outside the gene matches. The germline V gene encodes CDR1 SGHRS and CDR2 YFSETQ. CDR3 DNA: TGCGCCAGCAGCTTTGATGACCTGGTAGCGGGAGAGGAAAATACGCAGTATTTT. It yields the protein CASSFDDLVAGEENTQYF.

The chain recombines TRBV15 with TRBJ1-2, with D tentatively TRBD1 (6 bases). Germline lookup yields CDR1 LNHNV and CDR2 YYDKDF (reference sequence). CDR3 length: 16 amino acids. Trimming left V 1 base short and J 8 bases short, with 20 bases between. In DNA form, the CDR3 reads TGTGCCACCAGCAGAGCGGGGGCAGCAAGAGAATCGGGCTACACCTTC. Protein: CATSRAGAARESGYTF. Filled out from reference TRBV15 and TRBJ1-2, the complete variable domain reads DAMVIQNPRYQVTQFGKPVTLSCSQTLNHNVMYWYQQKSSQAPKLLFHYYDKDFNNEADTPDNFQSRRPNTSFCFLDIRSPGLGDTAMYLCATSRAGAARESGYTFGSGTRLTVV.

V and J are TRBV18 and TRBJ1-4; weak D call: TRBD1 (5 bases). In germline, CDR1 is KGHSH, CDR2 LQKENI. CDR3 length equals 15 residues. Trimming took off 3 bases at V and 12 bases at J, with 20 bases between the two ends. CDR3 sequence: CASSPRQTQSFQLFF. The DNA of the CDR3 is TGTGCCAGCTCACCCCGACAGACGCAGAGCTTTCAACTGTTTTTT.

The chain joins TRBV10-1 to TRBJ2-3; D might be TRBD1 or TRBD2, each matching 5 bases. Germline V gene data show CDR1 as WNHNN and CDR2 as SYGVQD (reference sequence). The CDR3 consists of 12 residues. V lost 3 bases, J lost 12 bases, and 13 bases lay in between. The CDR3 nucleotides are TGCGCCAGCAGTGACTACTGGGGGAGTCAGTATTTT. Amino acids: CASSDYWGSQYF.

The chain uses TRBV6-5 and TRBJ2-1, with 9 bases matching TRBD1. With 7 bases clipped from V and 2 bases from J, the junction kept 6 bases outside the gene matches. CDR3 size: 15 residues. CDR1 is MNHEY, CDR2 SVGAGI, per germline. CDR3: CASNWGTGPYNEQFF. As DNA, the CDR3 is TGTGCCAGCAACTGGGGGACAGGGCCCTACAATGAGCAGTTCTTC.

This chain joins TRBV24-1 and TRBJ2-5; D gene unclear. This CDR3 spans 14 amino acids. Germline lookup yields CDR1 KGHDR and CDR2 SFDVKD. V was trimmed by 0 bases and J by 3 bases, leaving 7 bases between them. CDR3 bases: TGTGCCACCAGTGATTTGCTACACAAAGAGACCCAGTACTTC. Translation: CATSDLLHKETQYF.

This sequence joins TRBV19 and TRBJ1-3; no definite D call. V dropped 3 bases and J dropped 1 base, with 16 bases sitting between them. Germline lookup yields CDR1 LNHDA and CDR2 SQIVND (reference sequence). This CDR3 has 17 amino acids. CDR3 nucleotides: TGTGCCAGTAGTATGAGTGGAGTTGGAGTTTCTGGAAACACCATATATTTT. It translates to CASSMSGVGVSGNTIYF. Full variable domain (remainder filled in from reference TRBV19 and TRBJ1-3): DGGITQSPKYLFRKEGQNVTLSCEQNLNHDAMYWYRQDPGQGLRLIYYSQIVNDFQKGDIAEGYSVSREKKESFPLTVTSAQKNPTAFYLCASSMSGVGVSGNTIYFGEGSWLTVV.

The chain combines TRBV7-9 with TRBJ2-5; D gene uncertain. Trimming removed 0 bases at V and 1 base at J, with 9 bases between. The CDR3 runs 15 residues. Per germline, CDR1 SEHNR and CDR2 FQNEAQ (reference sequence). CDR3 protein: CASSLAPAGQETQYF. In nucleotides, the CDR3 is TGTGCCAGCAGCTTAGCGCCTGCAGGCCAAGAGACCCAGTACTTC.

The DNA of the CDR3 is TGTGCCACCAGTGATTTAAGGGTCACAGATACGCAGTATTTT. This sequence encodes CATSDLRVTDTQYF. The chain is built from TRBV24-1 and TRBJ2-3; D is unclear. The CDR3 has 14 amino acids. Germline CDR1 is KGHDR and CDR2 is SFDVKD. Between the trimmed V and J ends, which lost 1 base and 2 bases, there was a span of 6 bases.

This clone was recorded once. This chain uses TRBV6-5 with TRBJ2-2, with 12 bases that match TRBD2. The CDR3 loop spans 15 amino acids. The V and J ends lost 7 bases and 2 bases, in that order; junction bases with no gene match: 2. Germline assignment: CDR1 MNHEY and CDR2 SVGAGI. The CDR3 protein is CASKLAGGNTGELFF. In DNA, the CDR3 is TGTGCCAGCAAACTAGCGGGGGGAAACACCGGGGAGCTGTTTTTT.

Only one count was recorded for this clone. The rearrangement joins TRBV5-1 to TRBJ1-1; 8 nucleotides match TRBD1. The CDR3 spans 14 residues. Trimming removed 0 bases from V and 4 bases from J; junction bases left unmatched: 2. CDR1 and CDR2 from the germline V gene are SGHRS and YFSETQ. This CDR3 reads CASSLDTGGTEAFF. The CDR3 region has the DNA TGCGCCAGCAGCTTGGATACAGGGGGCACTGAAGCTTTCTTT.

This sequence joins TRBV19 and TRBJ1-2, with a tentative D call TRBD1 (5 bases). This CDR3 comprises 13 residues. Germline V CDR1 and CDR2: LNHDA, SQIVND (reference sequence). V was pared by 7 bases and J by 2 bases, with 11 bases between. The DNA of the CDR3 is TGTGCCAGTAAGATTGGGGGGAACTATGGCTACACCTTC. It translates to CASKIGGNYGYTF.

This chain joins TRBV14 and TRBJ1-2; no clear D. CDR1 is SGHDN, CDR2 FVKESK, per germline. The CDR3 is made up of 17 amino acids. V shed 2 bases and J shed 6 bases, with 22 bases lying between them. CDR3 coding DNA: TGTGCCAGCAGCCAACTGTCGGCAGGTGCTTTCCATAATGGCTACACCTTC. It yields the protein CASSQLSAGAFHNGYTF.

V gene TRBV4-1 combines with J gene TRBJ1-5, with D maybe TRBD1 (5 bases). CDR3 size: 16 residues. V was trimmed by 1 base and J by 0 bases, leaving 10 bases between them. Germline loops: CDR1 MGHRA, CDR2 YSYEKL. CDR3 sequence: CASSQAWGGSNQPQHF. In nucleotides, the CDR3 is TGCGCCAGCAGCCAAGCCTGGGGGGGTAGCAATCAGCCCCAGCATTTT.

The gene calls are TRBV5-1 and TRBJ2-3, with TRBD2 identical over 7 bases. The CDR3 is made up of 18 amino acids. J gave up 0 bases and V 5 bases, and 15 bases lay outside the gene matches. Germline CDR1 reads SGHRS; CDR2 reads YFSETQ. Here the CDR3 DNA reads TGCGCCAGCAGACAGACGAGTTTTAGCGGGCCTAGCACAGATACGCAGTATTTT. Protein product: CASRQTSFSGPSTDTQYF.

This chain links TRBV29-1 with TRBJ1-2; no firm D call. CDR3 size: 13 residues. V lost 0 bases, J lost 4 bases, and 9 bases lay in between. The germline gives CDR1 SQVTM, CDR2 ANQGSEA. CDR3 nucleotide sequence: TGCAGCGTTGAAGATGCGACTCCCTATGGCTACACCTTC. This codes for CSVEDATPYGYTF.

The chain recombines TRBV4-3 with TRBJ2-1, with 10 bases matching TRBD2. Germline CDR1 and CDR2: LGHNA and YSLEER. This CDR3 comprises 17 residues. Trimming took 0 bases from V and 3 from J; bases not matched to a gene: 5. The DNA for the CDR3 is TGCGCCAGCAGCCAAGATCTAAGGACTAGCGGCTACAATGAGCAGTTCTTC. Encoded protein: CASSQDLRTSGYNEQFF.

CDR3 in DNA: TGTGCCAGCAGCTTGAGCGCTAGCGGTCAAGAGACCCAGTACTTC. Amino acid sequence: CASSLSASGQETQYF. This chain joins TRBV5-6 and TRBJ2-5; 7 nucleotides line up with TRBD2. This CDR3 comprises 15 residues. V lost 1 base to trimming and J lost 2 bases; unmatched junction nucleotides: 5. Per germline, CDR1 SGHDT and CDR2 YYEEEE.